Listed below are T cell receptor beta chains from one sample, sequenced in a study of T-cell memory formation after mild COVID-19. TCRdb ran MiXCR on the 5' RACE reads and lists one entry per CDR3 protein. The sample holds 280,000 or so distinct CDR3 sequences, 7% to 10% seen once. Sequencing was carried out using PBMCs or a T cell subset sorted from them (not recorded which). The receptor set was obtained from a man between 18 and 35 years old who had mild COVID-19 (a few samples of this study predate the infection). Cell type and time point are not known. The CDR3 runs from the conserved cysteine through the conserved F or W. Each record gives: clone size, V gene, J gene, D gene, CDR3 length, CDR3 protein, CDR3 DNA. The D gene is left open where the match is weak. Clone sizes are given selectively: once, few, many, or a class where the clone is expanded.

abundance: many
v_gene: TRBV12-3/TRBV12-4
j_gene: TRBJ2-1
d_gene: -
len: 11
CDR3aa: CASTYYNEQFF
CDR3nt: TGTGCCAGCACCTATTACAATGAGCAGTTCTTC

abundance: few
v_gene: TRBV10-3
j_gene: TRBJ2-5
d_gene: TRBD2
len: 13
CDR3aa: CATTLGGGETQYF
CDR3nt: TGTGCCACGACACTGGGGGGGGGAGAGACCCAGTACTTC

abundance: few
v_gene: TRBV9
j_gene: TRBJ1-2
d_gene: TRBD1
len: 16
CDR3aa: CASSAPKGQSNYGYTF
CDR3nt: TGTGCCAGCAGCGCCCCGAAGGGACAGTCTAACTATGGCTACACCTTC

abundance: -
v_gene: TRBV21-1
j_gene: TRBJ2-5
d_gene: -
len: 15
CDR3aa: CASSTSLAGAETQYF
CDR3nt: TGTGCCAGCAGCACCTCACTAGCGGGGGCGGAGACCCAGTACTTC

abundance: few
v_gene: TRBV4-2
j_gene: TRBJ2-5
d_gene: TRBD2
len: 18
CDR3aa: CASSQELAGSRWEETQYF
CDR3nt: TGTGCCAGCAGCCAAGAGCTAGCGGGGAGCCGGTGGGAGGAGACCCAGTACTTC

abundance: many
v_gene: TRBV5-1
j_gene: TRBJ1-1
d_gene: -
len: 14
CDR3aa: CASSLLGQNTEAFF
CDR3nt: TGCGCCAGCAGCTTGCTCGGACAGAACACTGAAGCTTTCTTT

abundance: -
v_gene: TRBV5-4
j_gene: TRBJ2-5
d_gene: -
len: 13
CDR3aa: CASSLEDRETQYF
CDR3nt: TGTGCCAGCAGCTTGGAGGACCGGGAGACCCAGTACTTC

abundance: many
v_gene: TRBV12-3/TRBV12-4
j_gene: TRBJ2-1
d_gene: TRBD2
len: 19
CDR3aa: CASSYTSGGPSSSYNEQFF
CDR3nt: TGTGCCAGCAGTTACACTAGCGGGGGACCAAGCAGCTCCTACAATGAGCAGTTCTTC

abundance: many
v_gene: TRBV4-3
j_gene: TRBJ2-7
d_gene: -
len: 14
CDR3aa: CASSQVSGADEQYF
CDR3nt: TGCGCCAGCAGCCAAGTTTCAGGGGCAGACGAGCAGTACTTC

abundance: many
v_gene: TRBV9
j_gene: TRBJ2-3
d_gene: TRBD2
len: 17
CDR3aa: CASSPRGSGGPTDTQYF
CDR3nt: TGTGCCAGCAGCCCCCGTGGTAGCGGGGGACCCACAGATACGCAGTATTTT

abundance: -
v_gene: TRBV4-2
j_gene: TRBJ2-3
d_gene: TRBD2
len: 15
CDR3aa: CASTLGSGGADTQYF
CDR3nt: TGTGCCAGCACCCTCGGGAGCGGGGGAGCAGATACGCAGTATTTT

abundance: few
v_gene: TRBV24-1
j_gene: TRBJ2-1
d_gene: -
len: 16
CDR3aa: CATSDFRQGKSGEQFF
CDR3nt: TGTGCCACCAGTGATTTCCGGCAGGGAAAAAGCGGTGAGCAGTTCTTC

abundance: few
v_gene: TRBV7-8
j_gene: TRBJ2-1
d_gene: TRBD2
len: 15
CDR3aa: CASSLLAGGSNEQFF
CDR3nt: TGTGCCAGCAGCTTACTAGCGGGGGGTAGCAATGAGCAGTTCTTC

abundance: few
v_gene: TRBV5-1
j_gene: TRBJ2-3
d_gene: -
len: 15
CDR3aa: CASSLWGSRTDTQYF
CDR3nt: TGCGCCAGCAGCTTATGGGGGTCCAGAACAGATACGCAGTATTTT

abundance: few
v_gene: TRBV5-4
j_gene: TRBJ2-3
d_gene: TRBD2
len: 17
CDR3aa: CASSSGLAGGPTDTQYF
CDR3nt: TGTGCCAGCAGCTCTGGACTAGCGGGGGGCCCCACAGATACGCAGTATTTT

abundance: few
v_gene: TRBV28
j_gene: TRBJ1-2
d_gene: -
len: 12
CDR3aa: CASTAVDRGYTF
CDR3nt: TGTGCCAGCACCGCGGTCGATAGGGGCTACACCTTC

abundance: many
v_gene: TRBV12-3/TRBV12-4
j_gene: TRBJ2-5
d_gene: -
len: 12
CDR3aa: CASTTLLETQYF
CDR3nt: TGTGCCAGCACAACCCTCCTGGAGACCCAGTACTTC

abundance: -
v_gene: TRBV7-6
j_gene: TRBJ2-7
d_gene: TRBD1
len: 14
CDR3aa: CASTPTGHSYEQYF
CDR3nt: TGTGCCAGCACTCCGACAGGGCACTCCTACGAGCAGTACTTC

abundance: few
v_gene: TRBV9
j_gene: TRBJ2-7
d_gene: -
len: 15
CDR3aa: CASSADVSRAYEQYF
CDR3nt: TGTGCCAGCAGCGCGGACGTCAGCCGGGCCTACGAGCAGTACTTC

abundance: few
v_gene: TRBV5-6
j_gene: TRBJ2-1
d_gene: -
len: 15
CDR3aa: CASSRTGVPYNEQFF
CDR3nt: TGTGCCAGCAGCCGAACAGGAGTTCCATACAATGAGCAGTTCTTC

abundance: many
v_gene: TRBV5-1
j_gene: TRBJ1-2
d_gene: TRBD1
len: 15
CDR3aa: CASSTGQGKSYGYTF
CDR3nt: TGCGCCAGCAGCACGGGACAGGGCAAAAGCTATGGCTACACCTTC

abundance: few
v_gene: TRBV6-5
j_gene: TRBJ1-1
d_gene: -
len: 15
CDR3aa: CASSDIRQVGTEAFF
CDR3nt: TGTGCCAGCAGTGACATCCGTCAGGTGGGCACTGAAGCTTTCTTT

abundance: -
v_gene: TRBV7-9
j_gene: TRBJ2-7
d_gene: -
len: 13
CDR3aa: CASSSDRKYEQYF
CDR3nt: TGTGCCAGCAGCTCGGACAGAAAGTACGAGCAGTACTTC

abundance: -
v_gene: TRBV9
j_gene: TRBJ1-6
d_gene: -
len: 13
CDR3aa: CASTTSRGTPLHF
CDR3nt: TGTGCCAGCACCACATCCAGGGGTACACCCCTCCACTTT

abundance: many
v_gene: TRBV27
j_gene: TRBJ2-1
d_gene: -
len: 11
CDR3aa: CASRRVGQQFF
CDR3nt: TGTGCCAGCCGCAGGGTCGGGCAGCAGTTCTTC

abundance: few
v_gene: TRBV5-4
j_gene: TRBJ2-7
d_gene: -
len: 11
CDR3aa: CASSLFSEQYF
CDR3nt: TGTGCCAGCAGCTTGTTTTCGGAGCAGTACTTC

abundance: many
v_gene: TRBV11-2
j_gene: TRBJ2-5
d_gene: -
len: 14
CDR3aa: CASSRGQFKETQYF
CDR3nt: TGTGCCAGCAGCCGCGGACAGTTTAAAGAGACCCAGTACTTC

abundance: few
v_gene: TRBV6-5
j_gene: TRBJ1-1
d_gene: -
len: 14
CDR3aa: CASSYISRGTEAFF
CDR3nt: TGTGCCAGCAGTTATATCTCCCGTGGGACTGAAGCTTTCTTT

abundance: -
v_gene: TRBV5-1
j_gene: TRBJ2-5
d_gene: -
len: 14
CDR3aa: CASSDQGGQETQYF
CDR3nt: TGCGCCAGCAGCGATCAGGGGGGCCAAGAGACCCAGTACTTC

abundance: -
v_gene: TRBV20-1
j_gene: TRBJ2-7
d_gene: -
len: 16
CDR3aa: CSATKLGAVVSYEQYF
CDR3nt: TGCAGTGCTACCAAGTTAGGGGCGGTGGTCTCCTACGAGCAGTACTTC

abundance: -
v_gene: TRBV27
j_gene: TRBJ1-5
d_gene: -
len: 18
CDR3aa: CASSLSKRDGGGNQPQHF
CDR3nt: TGTGCCAGCAGTTTATCGAAGAGGGACGGAGGGGGCAATCAGCCCCAGCATTTT

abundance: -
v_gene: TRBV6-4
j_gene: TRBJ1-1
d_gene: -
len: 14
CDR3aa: CASSEDSGRTEAFF
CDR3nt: TGTGCCAGCAGCGAGGACAGTGGGCGGACTGAAGCTTTCTTT

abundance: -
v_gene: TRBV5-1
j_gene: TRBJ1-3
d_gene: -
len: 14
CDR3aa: CASSVAGTGNTIYF
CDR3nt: TGCGCCAGCAGCGTCGCAGGGACTGGAAACACCATATATTTT

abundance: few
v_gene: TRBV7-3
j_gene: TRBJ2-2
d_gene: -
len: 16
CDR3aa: CASSTYAPEGTGELFF
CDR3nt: TGTGCCAGCAGCACCTATGCCCCGGAAGGCACCGGGGAGCTGTTTTTT

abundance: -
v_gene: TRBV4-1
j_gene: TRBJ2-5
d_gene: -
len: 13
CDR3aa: CASSQAGVETQYF
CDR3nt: TGCGCCAGCAGCCAAGCCGGGGTCGAGACCCAGTACTTC

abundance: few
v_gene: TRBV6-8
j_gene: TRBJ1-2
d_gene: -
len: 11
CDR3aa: CASSGGKSYTF
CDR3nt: TGTGCCAGCAGCGGCGGGAAAAGCTACACCTTC

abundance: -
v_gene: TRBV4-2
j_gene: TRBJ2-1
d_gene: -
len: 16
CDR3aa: CASSQEGPGGFTEQFF
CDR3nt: TGTGCCAGCAGCCAAGAAGGTCCGGGGGGCTTTACTGAGCAGTTCTTC

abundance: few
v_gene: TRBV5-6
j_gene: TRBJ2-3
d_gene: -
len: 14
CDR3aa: CASSSDWVGGTQYF
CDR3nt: TGTGCCAGCAGCTCCGATTGGGTTGGGGGTACGCAGTATTTT

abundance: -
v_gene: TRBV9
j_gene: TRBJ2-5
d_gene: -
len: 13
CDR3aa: CASSAGATGGQYF
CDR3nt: TGTGCCAGCAGCGCCGGGGCGACAGGCGGACAGTACTTC

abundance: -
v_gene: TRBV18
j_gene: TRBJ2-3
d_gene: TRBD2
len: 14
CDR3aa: CASSPPAGVDTQYF
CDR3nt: TGTGCCAGCTCACCACCAGCGGGGGTGGATACGCAGTATTTT

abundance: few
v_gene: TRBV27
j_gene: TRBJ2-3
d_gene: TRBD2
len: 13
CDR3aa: CASSRRGEYTQYF
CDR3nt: TGTGCCAGCTCGAGGCGGGGGGAGTATACGCAGTATTTT

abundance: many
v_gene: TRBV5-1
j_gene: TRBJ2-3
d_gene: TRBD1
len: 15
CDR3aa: CASLLGTVSTDTQYF
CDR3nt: TGCGCCAGTCTACTCGGGACAGTCAGCACAGATACGCAGTATTTT

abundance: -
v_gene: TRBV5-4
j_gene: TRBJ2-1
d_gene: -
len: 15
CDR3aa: CASTLGGGYYNEQFF
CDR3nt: TGTGCCAGCACCCTGGGTGGCGGGTACTACAATGAGCAGTTCTTC

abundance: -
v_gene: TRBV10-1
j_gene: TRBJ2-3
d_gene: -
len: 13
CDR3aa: CASSGGPRDTQYF
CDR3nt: TGCGCCAGCAGCGGGGGCCCTCGAGATACGCAGTATTTT

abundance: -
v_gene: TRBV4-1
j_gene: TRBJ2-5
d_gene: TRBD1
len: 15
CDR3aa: CASSLQGGPVETQYF
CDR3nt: TGCGCCAGCAGTCTACAGGGGGGCCCCGTGGAGACCCAGTACTTC

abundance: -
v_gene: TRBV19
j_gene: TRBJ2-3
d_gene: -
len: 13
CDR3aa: CASRLPGADTQYF
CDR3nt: TGTGCCAGTAGACTCCCGGGGGCAGATACGCAGTATTTT

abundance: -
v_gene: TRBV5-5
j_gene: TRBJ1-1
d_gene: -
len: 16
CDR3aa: CASSLEGGSLNTEAFF
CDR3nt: TGTGCCAGCAGCTTGGAGGGGGGTTCGCTGAACACTGAAGCTTTCTTT

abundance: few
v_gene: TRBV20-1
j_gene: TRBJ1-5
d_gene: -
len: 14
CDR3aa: CSAINQGQYQPQHF
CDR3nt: TGCAGTGCTATTAACCAAGGACAGTATCAGCCCCAGCATTTT

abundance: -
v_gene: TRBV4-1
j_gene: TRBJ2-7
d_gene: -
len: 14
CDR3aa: CASSPDQLGWEQYF
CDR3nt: TGCGCCAGCAGCCCCGACCAACTAGGGTGGGAGCAGTACTTC

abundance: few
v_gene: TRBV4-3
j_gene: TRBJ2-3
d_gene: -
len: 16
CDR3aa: CASSQDRGAGKDTQYF
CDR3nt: TGCGCCAGCAGCCAAGATCGGGGGGCGGGGAAAGATACGCAGTATTTT

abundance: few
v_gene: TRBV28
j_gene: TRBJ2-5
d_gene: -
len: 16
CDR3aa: CASSPDDGKSSGTQYF
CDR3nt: TGTGCCAGCAGCCCGGATGACGGAAAGAGCTCTGGGACCCAGTACTTC

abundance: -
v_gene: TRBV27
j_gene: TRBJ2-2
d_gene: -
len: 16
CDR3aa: CASSTTRTPTTGELFF
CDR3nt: TGTGCCAGCAGCACAACCCGGACTCCGACCACCGGGGAGCTGTTTTTT

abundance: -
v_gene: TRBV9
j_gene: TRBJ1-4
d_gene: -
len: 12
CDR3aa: CASKGDEEKLFF
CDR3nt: TGTGCCAGCAAAGGGGACGAAGAAAAACTGTTTTTT

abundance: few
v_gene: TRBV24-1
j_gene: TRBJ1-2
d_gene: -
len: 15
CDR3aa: CATSDSGAGNYGYTF
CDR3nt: TGTGCCACCAGTGATTCCGGGGCGGGAAACTATGGCTACACCTTC

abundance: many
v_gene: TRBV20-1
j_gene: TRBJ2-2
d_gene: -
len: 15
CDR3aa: CSARDPQREIGELFF
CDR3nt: TGCAGTGCTAGAGATCCGCAAAGGGAGATCGGGGAGCTGTTTTTT

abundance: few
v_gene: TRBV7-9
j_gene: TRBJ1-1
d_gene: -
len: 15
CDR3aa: CASSFEKELNTEAFF
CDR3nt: TGTGCCAGCAGTTTCGAGAAGGAACTAAACACTGAAGCTTTCTTT